Sequencing of this T cell receptor beta chain was carried out in a study of Ad26.COV2.S vaccination and SARS-CoV-2 variants. Assay used: immunoSEQ multiplex PCR; TCRdb lists only in-frame clones, some missing. The sample contains around 370,000 clones, just over 90% of which appear only once. As regards this clone: Its antigen remains unidentified.

The V gene's germline CDR1 is MNHEY and CDR2 SVGAGI. CDR3 size: 14 residues. Unmatched junction bases numbered 13, after V lost 7 bases and J lost 8 bases. Study-level points and caveats: In vaccinated individuals, spike-specific CD8+ and CD4+ T cell responses reportedly displayed substantial breadth. Vaccine recipients had higher spike-specific TCR breadth than placebo recipients. Analyses of TCR breadth and depth may have underestimated total T cell responses.

The sample was peripheral blood, taken after recovery from COVID-19. This TCR derives from a human donor who had recovered from COVID-19. This chain joins TRBV6-5 and TRBJ1-2; 7 bases agree with TRBD1. The CDR3 region is CASIAPGQSRGYTF. Here the CDR3 DNA reads TGTGCCAGCATTGCGCCGGGACAGTCACGAGGCTACACCTTC.